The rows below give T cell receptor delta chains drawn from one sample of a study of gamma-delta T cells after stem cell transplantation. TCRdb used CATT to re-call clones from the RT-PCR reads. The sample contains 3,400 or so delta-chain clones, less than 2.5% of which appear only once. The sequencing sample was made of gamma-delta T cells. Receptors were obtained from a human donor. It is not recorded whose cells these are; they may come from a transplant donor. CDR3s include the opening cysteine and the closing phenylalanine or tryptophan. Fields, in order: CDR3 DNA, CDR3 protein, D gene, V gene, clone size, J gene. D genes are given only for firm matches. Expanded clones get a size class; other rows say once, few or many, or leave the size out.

cdr3_nt: TGTGCCTGTGACCCGGTTTCAGACAGGGATACTCGGACCGATAAACTCATCTTT
cdr3_aa: CACDPVSDRDTRTDKLIF
d_call: TRDD3
v_call: TRDV2
clone_size: medium-sized
j_call: TRDJ1

cdr3_nt: TGTGCCTGTGACACCTTGGCTGGGGATAGCACCTTAAAACTCATCTTT
cdr3_aa: CACDTLAGDSTLKLIF
d_call: TRDD3
v_call: TRDV2
clone_size: medium-sized
j_call: TRDJ1

cdr3_nt: TGTGCCTGTGACACCCTCTCATCCAATACTGCCGATAAACTCATCTTT
cdr3_aa: CACDTLSSNTADKLIF
d_call: NA
v_call: TRDV2
clone_size: medium-sized
j_call: TRDJ1

cdr3_nt: TGTGCCTGTGATACTTCGTGGGGGACGTACACCGATAAACTCATCTTT
cdr3_aa: CACDTSWGTYTDKLIF
d_call: TRDD3
v_call: TRDV2
clone_size: medium-sized
j_call: TRDJ1

cdr3_nt: TGTGCCTGTGACAACCCTTTCCCCTATACTGGGGGATACGCAGGAAACTCCTGGGACACCCGACAGATGTTTTTC
cdr3_aa: CACDNPFPYTGGYAGNSWDTRQMFF
d_call: TRDD3
v_call: TRDV2
clone_size: NA
j_call: TRDJ3

cdr3_nt: TGTGCCTGTGAGGGTCTGGGGATACGGGACACCGATAAACTCATCTTT
cdr3_aa: CACEGLGIRDTDKLIF
d_call: TRDD3
v_call: TRDV2
clone_size: medium-sized
j_call: TRDJ1

cdr3_nt: TGTGCCTGTGACTCTGTTCCTACTGGGGGTCAGTACACCGATAAACTCATCTTT
cdr3_aa: CACDSVPTGGQYTDKLIF
d_call: NA
v_call: TRDV2
clone_size: large
j_call: TRDJ1

cdr3_nt: TGTGCCTGTGACTCCATGAACTTACTGGGGGGCTCTAGCTCCTGGGACACCCGACAGATGTTTTTC
cdr3_aa: CACDSMNLLGGSSSWDTRQMFF
d_call: TRDD3
v_call: TRDV2
clone_size: medium-sized
j_call: TRDJ3

cdr3_nt: TGTGCCTGTGACACCGTTACTGGGGGATACCCGTACACCGATAAACTCATCTTT
cdr3_aa: CACDTVTGGYPYTDKLIF
d_call: TRDD3
v_call: TRDV2
clone_size: medium-sized
j_call: TRDJ1

cdr3_nt: TGTGCTCTTGGGGTCCCCCGTTCCCGCGCGTATGGGAGGGGGATACGAGGTCCCACCGATAAACTCATCTTT
cdr3_aa: CALGVPRSRAYGRGIRGPTDKLIF
d_call: TRDD3
v_call: TRDV1
clone_size: NA
j_call: TRDJ1

cdr3_nt: TGTGCCTGTGACCCTCTCTTGACGGGGGATACGCGGGCCGATAAACTCATCTTT
cdr3_aa: CACDPLLTGDTRADKLIF
d_call: TRDD3
v_call: TRDV2
clone_size: large
j_call: TRDJ1

cdr3_nt: TGTGCCTGTGACCCCCTTTCACTGGGGGATACCCTCCCACACACCGATAAACTCATCTTT
cdr3_aa: CACDPLSLGDTLPHTDKLIF
d_call: TRDD3
v_call: TRDV2
clone_size: few
j_call: TRDJ1

cdr3_nt: TGTGCCTGTGACACCGTTAATCCCTGGGGGAGCGGACACACCGATAAACTCATCTTT
cdr3_aa: CACDTVNPWGSGHTDKLIF
d_call: TRDD3
v_call: TRDV2
clone_size: NA
j_call: TRDJ1

cdr3_nt: TGTGCCTGTGACGCGCTACTGGGGGATACAAGGCTGGGGTACACCGATAAACTCATCTTT
cdr3_aa: CACDALLGDTRLGYTDKLIF
d_call: TRDD3
v_call: TRDV2
clone_size: large
j_call: TRDJ1

cdr3_nt: TGTGCCTGTGACTTACTGGGGGCGTACACCGATAAACTCATCTTT
cdr3_aa: CACDLLGAYTDKLIF
d_call: TRDD3
v_call: TRDV2
clone_size: few
j_call: TRDJ1

cdr3_nt: TGTGCCTGTGACACCATACTAACTGGATTGGGGGTCCAGTACACCGATAAACTCATCTTT
cdr3_aa: CACDTILTGLGVQYTDKLIF
d_call: NA
v_call: TRDV2
clone_size: medium-sized
j_call: TRDJ1

cdr3_nt: TGTGCCTGTGACAAGGTGGGGGAATCGTACACCGATAAACTCATCTTT
cdr3_aa: CACDKVGESYTDKLIF
d_call: TRDD3
v_call: TRDV2
clone_size: large
j_call: TRDJ1

cdr3_nt: TGTGCCTGTGACGCTCTTCGTACTGGGATAGCCACCGATAAACTCATCTTT
cdr3_aa: CACDALRTGIATDKLIF
d_call: NA
v_call: TRDV2
clone_size: medium-sized
j_call: TRDJ1

cdr3_nt: TGTGCCTGTGACACCGGGGGGGGCCCCCCCGATAAACTCATCTTT
cdr3_aa: CACDTGGGPPDKLIF
d_call: NA
v_call: TRDV2
clone_size: medium-sized
j_call: TRDJ1

cdr3_nt: TGTGCCTGTGACCAAAAGTTTAATGAGAGGGAAATACTGTACACCGATAAACTCATCTTT
cdr3_aa: CACDQKFNEREILYTDKLIF
d_call: NA
v_call: TRDV2
clone_size: medium-sized
j_call: TRDJ1

cdr3_nt: TGTGCCTGTGACACAATGGCCGGGGGTGAAAAGTACACCGATAAACTCATCTTT
cdr3_aa: CACDTMAGGEKYTDKLIF
d_call: NA
v_call: TRDV2
clone_size: NA
j_call: TRDJ1

cdr3_nt: TGTGCCTGTGCTGGGGGATACGGAAGCTCCTGGGACACCCGACAGATGTTTTTC
cdr3_aa: CACAGGYGSSWDTRQMFF
d_call: TRDD3
v_call: TRDV2
clone_size: large
j_call: TRDJ3

cdr3_nt: TGTGCCTGTGACACCGTACTGGGTAATAAGCGGGACACCGATAAACTCATCTTT
cdr3_aa: CACDTVLGNKRDTDKLIF
d_call: NA
v_call: TRDV2
clone_size: few
j_call: TRDJ1

cdr3_nt: TGTGCCTGTGACGTTCTAAACCATGGGGGAGCCGGGGCTCCGAACACCGATAAACTCATCTTT
cdr3_aa: CACDVLNHGGAGAPNTDKLIF
d_call: TRDD3
v_call: TRDV2
clone_size: few
j_call: TRDJ1

cdr3_nt: TGTGCCTGTGACCCCTTACTGGGGGAGATACAGTACACCGATAAACTCATCTTT
cdr3_aa: CACDPLLGEIQYTDKLIF
d_call: TRDD3
v_call: TRDV2
clone_size: medium-sized
j_call: TRDJ1

cdr3_nt: TGTGCCTGTGACACTCTGACTGGGGGACACACCGATAAACTCATCTTT
cdr3_aa: CACDTLTGGHTDKLIF
d_call: TRDD3
v_call: TRDV2
clone_size: few
j_call: TRDJ1

cdr3_nt: TGTGCCTGTGATCTACTGGGGGATCGGGGAACCGATAAACTCATCTTT
cdr3_aa: CACDLLGDRGTDKLIF
d_call: TRDD3
v_call: TRDV2
clone_size: medium-sized
j_call: TRDJ1

cdr3_nt: TGTGCCTGTGACCCACTGGGGGAAACCGATAAACTCATCTTT
cdr3_aa: CACDPLGETDKLIF
d_call: TRDD3
v_call: TRDV2
clone_size: medium-sized
j_call: TRDJ1

cdr3_nt: TGTGCCTGTCTAGCCATTCCTACAGGTGTCGAGGAGGGGTACACCGATAAACTCATCTTT
cdr3_aa: CACLAIPTGVEEGYTDKLIF
d_call: TRDD2
v_call: TRDV2
clone_size: medium-sized
j_call: TRDJ1

cdr3_nt: TGTGCCTGTGACCCACTGGGGGGGAACGATAAACTCATCTTT
cdr3_aa: CACDPLGGNDKLIF
d_call: TRDD3
v_call: TRDV2
clone_size: medium-sized
j_call: TRDJ1

cdr3_nt: TGTGCCTGTGACTCGTTACTGGGGGATCCGGGCTCCTGGGACACCCGACAGATGTTTTTC
cdr3_aa: CACDSLLGDPGSWDTRQMFF
d_call: TRDD3
v_call: TRDV2
clone_size: NA
j_call: TRDJ3

cdr3_nt: TGTGCCTGTGACACCGTGGGGGATACGATCACCGATAAACTCATCTTT
cdr3_aa: CACDTVGDTITDKLIF
d_call: TRDD3
v_call: TRDV2
clone_size: medium-sized
j_call: TRDJ1

cdr3_nt: TGTGCCTGTGACCCAATCAGTACTGGGGGATTATCCACCGATAAACTCATCTTT
cdr3_aa: CACDPISTGGLSTDKLIF
d_call: TRDD3
v_call: TRDV2
clone_size: medium-sized
j_call: TRDJ1

cdr3_nt: TGTGCCTGTGACCAAATGGGGGATATCGCTAAACTCATCTTT
cdr3_aa: CACDQMGDIAKLIF
d_call: TRDD3
v_call: TRDV2
clone_size: large
j_call: TRDJ1

cdr3_nt: TGTGCCTGTGACTACTGGGGGATACGGGGCGATAAACTCATCTTT
cdr3_aa: CACDYWGIRGDKLIF
d_call: TRDD3
v_call: TRDV2
clone_size: medium-sized
j_call: TRDJ1

cdr3_nt: TGTGCCTGTGACCGTATCTCTACTGGGGACACCTCCTGGGACACCCGACAGATGTTTTTC
cdr3_aa: CACDRISTGDTSWDTRQMFF
d_call: TRDD3
v_call: TRDV2
clone_size: few
j_call: TRDJ3

cdr3_nt: TGTGCCTGTGACGGGGTGGGGGCACCCGATGAACTCATCTTT
cdr3_aa: CACDGVGAPDELIF
d_call: NA
v_call: TRDV2
clone_size: few
j_call: TRDJ1

cdr3_nt: TGTGCCTGTGACTCCGCGGGGATACGAAACATCGTCCATAAACTCATCTTT
cdr3_aa: CACDSAGIRNIVHKLIF
d_call: TRDD3
v_call: TRDV2
clone_size: few
j_call: TRDJ1

cdr3_nt: TGTGCCTGTGACGCAGTATCTTTTACTGGGGGATACGACGGGTACACCGATAAACTCATCTTT
cdr3_aa: CACDAVSFTGGYDGYTDKLIF
d_call: TRDD3
v_call: TRDV2
clone_size: medium-sized
j_call: TRDJ1

cdr3_nt: TGTGCCTGTGACACGGTGGGGGATAGTTACGGTAAACTCATCTTT
cdr3_aa: CACDTVGDSYGKLIF
d_call: TRDD3
v_call: TRDV2
clone_size: medium-sized
j_call: TRDJ1

cdr3_nt: TGTGCCTGTGACACGATGCCTTCAAGGACCGGGGAATGGTACACCGATAAACTCATCTTT
cdr3_aa: CACDTMPSRTGEWYTDKLIF
d_call: NA
v_call: TRDV2
clone_size: medium-sized
j_call: TRDJ1

cdr3_nt: TGTGCCTGTGACACTTTACTGGGGGATCCTGATAAACTCATCTTT
cdr3_aa: CACDTLLGDPDKLIF
d_call: TRDD3
v_call: TRDV2
clone_size: few
j_call: TRDJ1

cdr3_nt: TGTGCCTGTGACACAAGCGACCGATACTCCTGGGACACCCGACAGATGTTTTTC
cdr3_aa: CACDTSDRYSWDTRQMFF
d_call: NA
v_call: TRDV2
clone_size: medium-sized
j_call: TRDJ3

cdr3_nt: TGTAGCGGATTGGGGATCGTTAACACCGATAAACTCATCTTT
cdr3_aa: CSGLGIVNTDKLIF
d_call: NA
v_call: TRDV2
clone_size: NA
j_call: TRDJ1

cdr3_nt: TGTGCCTGTGCGGGGATACAGCTTCTACGCGCCGATAAACTCATCTTT
cdr3_aa: CACAGIQLLRADKLIF
d_call: TRDD3
v_call: TRDV2
clone_size: medium-sized
j_call: TRDJ1

cdr3_nt: TGTGCCTGTGACACCGTTGGGGCCCACACCGATAGACTCATCTTT
cdr3_aa: CACDTVGAHTDRLIF
d_call: NA
v_call: TRDV2
clone_size: few
j_call: TRDJ1

cdr3_nt: TGTGCCTGTGACCCTGTTTCCTTTACTGGGGGCATCCGCTTCCCTACCGATAAACTCATCTTT
cdr3_aa: CACDPVSFTGGIRFPTDKLIF
d_call: TRDD3
v_call: TRDV2
clone_size: NA
j_call: TRDJ1

cdr3_nt: TGTGCCTGTGACACGTTGGGGTCTAAAACCGATAAACTCATCTTT
cdr3_aa: CACDTLGSKTDKLIF
d_call: NA
v_call: TRDV2
clone_size: medium-sized
j_call: TRDJ1

cdr3_nt: TGTGCCTGTGACACCCTCCCGGGGACACGGGCGTACACCGATAAACTCATCTTT
cdr3_aa: CACDTLPGTRAYTDKLIF
d_call: NA
v_call: TRDV2
clone_size: few
j_call: TRDJ1

cdr3_nt: TGTGCCTGTGACACCTTACTGAGGGATACCGCGGAGACCCGACAGATGTTTTTC
cdr3_aa: CACDTLLRDTAETRQMFF
d_call: TRDD3
v_call: TRDV2
clone_size: medium-sized
j_call: TRDJ3

cdr3_nt: TGTGCCTGTGACACACTGGGGGGCGGCGATAAACTCATCTTT
cdr3_aa: CACDTLGGGDKLIF
d_call: TRDD3
v_call: TRDV2
clone_size: large
j_call: TRDJ1

cdr3_nt: TGTGCCTGTGACACCCTCCGGTCGTCTATCCCCAGTACTGGGGATTCAGGTCCCGATAAACTCATCTTC
cdr3_aa: CACDTLRSSIPSTGDSGPDKLIF
d_call: TRDD3
v_call: TRDV2
clone_size: NA
j_call: TRDJ1

cdr3_nt: TGTGCCTGTGACGCGTTTGGACTGGGGGACACGCAAGGTGTTACCGATAAACTCATCTTT
cdr3_aa: CACDAFGLGDTQGVTDKLIF
d_call: TRDD3
v_call: TRDV2
clone_size: medium-sized
j_call: TRDJ1

cdr3_nt: TGTGCCTGTGACAACGGTTTTACTGGGGGATACGGTTCCTCCTGGGACACCCGACAGATGTTTTTC
cdr3_aa: CACDNGFTGGYGSSWDTRQMFF
d_call: TRDD3
v_call: TRDV2
clone_size: medium-sized
j_call: TRDJ3

cdr3_nt: TGTGCCTGTGACACTGTTACTGGGGGATACCCATCACACCCTTTCACCGATAAACTCATCTTT
cdr3_aa: CACDTVTGGYPSHPFTDKLIF
d_call: TRDD3
v_call: TRDV2
clone_size: medium-sized
j_call: TRDJ1

cdr3_nt: TGTGCCTGTGACACTGTAGGGGACCTCCTTAACACCGATAAACTCATCTTT
cdr3_aa: CACDTVGDLLNTDKLIF
d_call: NA
v_call: TRDV2
clone_size: medium-sized
j_call: TRDJ1

cdr3_nt: TGTGCCTGTGACACCGTGGGGGCTGCGGTGTGGCTGGATAAACTCATCTTT
cdr3_aa: CACDTVGAAVWLDKLIF
d_call: NA
v_call: TRDV2
clone_size: few
j_call: TRDJ1

cdr3_nt: TGTGCCTGTGACCCTCTGGCGGTAAGGTCCGATAAACTCATCTTT
cdr3_aa: CACDPLAVRSDKLIF
d_call: NA
v_call: TRDV2
clone_size: medium-sized
j_call: TRDJ1

cdr3_nt: TGTGCCTGTGACACCGCCTGGGGGACGTACACCGATAAACTCATCTTT
cdr3_aa: CACDTAWGTYTDKLIF
d_call: TRDD3
v_call: TRDV2
clone_size: medium-sized
j_call: TRDJ1

cdr3_nt: TGTGCCTGTGACAGCCTGGGGGATACGTACACCGATAAACTCATCTTT
cdr3_aa: CACDSLGDTYTDKLIF
d_call: TRDD3
v_call: TRDV2
clone_size: few
j_call: TRDJ1